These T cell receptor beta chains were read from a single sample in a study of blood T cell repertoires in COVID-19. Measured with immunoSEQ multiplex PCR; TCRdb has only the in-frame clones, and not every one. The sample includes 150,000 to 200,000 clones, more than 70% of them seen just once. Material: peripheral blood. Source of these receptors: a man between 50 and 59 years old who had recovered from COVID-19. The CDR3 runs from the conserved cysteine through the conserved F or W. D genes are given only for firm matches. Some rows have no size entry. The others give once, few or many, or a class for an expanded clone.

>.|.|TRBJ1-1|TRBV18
TGTGCCAGCTCACCACCGAAAGTACGAGCTGAAGCTTTCTTT
CASSPPKVRAEAFF
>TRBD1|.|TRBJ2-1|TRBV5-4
TGTGCCAGCAGCCGCCCGGGACAGGGGAGAACCTCCTACAATGAGCAGTTCTTC
CASSRPGQGRTSYNEQFF
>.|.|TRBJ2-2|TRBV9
TGTGCCAGCAGCGCACCACCAGGGGGGAGCACCGGGGAGCTGTTTTTT
CASSAPPGGSTGELFF
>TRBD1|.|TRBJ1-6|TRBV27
TGTGCCAGCAGTTTAGGACAGGGGGCCAGAAATTCACCCCTCCACTTT
CASSLGQGARNSPLHF
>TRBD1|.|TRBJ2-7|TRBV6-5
TGTGCCAGCAGGAGGGGACAGGGCTCCTACGAGCAGTACTTC
CASRRGQGSYEQYF
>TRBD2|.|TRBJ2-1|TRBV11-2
TGTGCCAGCAGCCCTAGAGCACTAGCGGGGGTGGATGAGCAGTTCTTC
CASSPRALAGVDEQFF
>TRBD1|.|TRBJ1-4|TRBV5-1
TGCGCCAGCAGCCGGACAGGCAAGAATGAAAAACTGTTTTTT
CASSRTGKNEKLFF
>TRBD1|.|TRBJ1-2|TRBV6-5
TGTGCCAGCAGGGACAGGGTCTATGGCTACACCTTC
CASRDRVYGYTF
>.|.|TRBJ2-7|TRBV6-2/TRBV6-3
TGTGCCAGCAGTTCGGCCGTGAGGTACGAGCAGTACTTC
CASSSAVRYEQYF
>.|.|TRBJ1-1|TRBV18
TGTGCCAGCCTTGACCGGGTTCCGAACACTGAAGCTTTCTTT
CASLDRVPNTEAFF
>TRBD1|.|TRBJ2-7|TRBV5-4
TGTGCCAGCAGCCGCGGGACAGGGGCTTACGAGCAGTACTTC
CASSRGTGAYEQYF
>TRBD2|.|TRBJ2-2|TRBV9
TGTGCCAGCAGCGATACTAGCGGCGCGAACACCGGGGAGCTGTTTTTT
CASSDTSGANTGELFF
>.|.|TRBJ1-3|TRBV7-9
TGTGCCAGCAGCCAGGGGCAGGTGAATTTCTCTGGAAACACCATATATTTT
CASSQGQVNFSGNTIYF
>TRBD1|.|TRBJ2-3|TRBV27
TGTGCCAGCAGCCAGGGGGCCTTTAGCACAGATACGCAGTATTTT
CASSQGAFSTDTQYF
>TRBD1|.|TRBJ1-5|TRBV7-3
TGTGCCAGCAGCCCCCCCGGGACAGGGGGCAATCAGCCCCAGCATTTT
CASSPPGTGGNQPQHF
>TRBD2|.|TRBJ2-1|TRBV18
TGTGCCAGCTCACCACGACTAGCGGGAGGCTACAATGAGCAGTTCTTC
CASSPRLAGGYNEQFF
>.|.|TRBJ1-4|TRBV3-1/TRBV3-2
TGTGCCAGCAGCCAAGAGCAGTCCCCGGGCGGGGGAAAACTGTTTTTT
CASSQEQSPGGGKLFF
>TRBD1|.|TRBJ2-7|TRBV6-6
TGTGCCAGCAGTGCAACGGGACAGCGTCTAGACGAGCAGTACTTC
CASSATGQRLDEQYF
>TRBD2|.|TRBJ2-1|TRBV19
TGTGCCAGTAGTATAGCGCGGGGGTCGCACAATGAGCAGTTCTTC
CASSIARGSHNEQFF
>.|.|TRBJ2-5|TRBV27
TGTGCCAGCAGTTTGGGTGGGGGGGCAGTAGAGACCCAGTACTTC
CASSLGGGAVETQYF
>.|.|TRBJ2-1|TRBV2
TGTGCCAGCAGTGAGGACCAGAGGGGGGGGCGGAGGTCCTACAATGAGCAGTTCTTC
CASSEDQRGGRRSYNEQFF
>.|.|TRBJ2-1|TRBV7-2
TGTGCCAGCAGCTTTAGAGCCGGGTTGCAGTTCTTC
CASSFRAGLQFF
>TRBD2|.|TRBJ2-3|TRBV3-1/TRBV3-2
TGTGCCAGCAGCCAAGGACCCGGACTAGCGGACACAGATACGCAGTATTTT
CASSQGPGLADTDTQYF
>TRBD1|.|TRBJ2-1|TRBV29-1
TGCAGCGCTAGGACAGGCCCCAATGAGCAGTTCTTC
CSARTGPNEQFF
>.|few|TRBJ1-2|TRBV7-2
TGTGCCAGCAGCTATGGACAGACCTATGGCTACACCTTC
CASSYGQTYGYTF
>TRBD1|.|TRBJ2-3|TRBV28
TGTGCCAGCAGTTTATTACAGGGGAACACAGATACGCAGTATTTT
CASSLLQGNTDTQYF
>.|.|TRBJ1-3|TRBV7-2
TGTGCCAGCAGCTTCCCCCAGGGGTCGGTAATCCGCACCATATATTTT
CASSFPQGSVIRTIYF
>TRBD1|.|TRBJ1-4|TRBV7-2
TGTGCCAGCAGCCCGAAGGCAGGGGGGCTAACTAATGAAAAACTGTTTTTT
CASSPKAGGLTNEKLFF
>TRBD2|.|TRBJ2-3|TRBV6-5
TGTGCCAGCAGTTTATTAGCGGGGCGGGGCACAGATACGCAGTATTTT
CASSLLAGRGTDTQYF
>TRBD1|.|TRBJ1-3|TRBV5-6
TGTGCCAGCAGTCCACAGGGGTTAAAGGGAAACACCATATATTTT
CASSPQGLKGNTIYF
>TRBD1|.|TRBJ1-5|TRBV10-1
TGCGCCAGCAGTGAGACCGGGACAGGGGGCCCAAATAGCAATCAGCCCCAGCATTTT
CASSETGTGGPNSNQPQHF
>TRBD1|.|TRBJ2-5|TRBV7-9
TGTGCCAGCAGTCCACATACAGGGGAACAAGAGACCCAGTACTTC
CASSPHTGEQETQYF
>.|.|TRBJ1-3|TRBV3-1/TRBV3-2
TGTGCCAGCCGCAGGGCCAGCTCTGGAAACACCATATATTTT
CASRRASSGNTIYF
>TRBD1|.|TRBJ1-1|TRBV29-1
TGCAGCGTTGAAGGACAGGGGGCTGAAGCTTTCTTT
CSVEGQGAEAFF
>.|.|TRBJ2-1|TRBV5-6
TGTGCCAGCAGCTCCCCAGGGGTGTCCAATGAGCAGTTCTTC
CASSSPGVSNEQFF
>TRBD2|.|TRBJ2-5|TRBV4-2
TGTGCCAGCAGCCACGAGACTAGCGGGGGGGCCAACCAAGAGACCCAGTACTTC
CASSHETSGGANQETQYF
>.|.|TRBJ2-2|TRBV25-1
TGTGCCAGCAGTGAATTTCGGAACACCGGGGAGCTGTTTTTT
CASSEFRNTGELFF
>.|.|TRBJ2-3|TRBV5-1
TGCGCCAGCAGCTTTGCGGCTCAAACAGATACGCAGTATTTT
CASSFAAQTDTQYF
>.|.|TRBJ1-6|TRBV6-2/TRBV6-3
TGTGCCAGCAGTTACCAGACGGGGGGCGTCGGCTATAATTCACCCCTCCACTTT
CASSYQTGGVGYNSPLHF
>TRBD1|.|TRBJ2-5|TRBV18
TGTGCCAGCTCATCGACGGACAGGGGGACCCAGTACTTC
CASSSTDRGTQYF
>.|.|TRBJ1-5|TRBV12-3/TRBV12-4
TGTGCCAGCAGCTATGGTCAGCCCCAGCATTTT
CASSYGQPQHF
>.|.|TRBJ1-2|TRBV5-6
TGTGCCAGCAGTCCCGGGACAAACTATGGCTACACCTTC
CASSPGTNYGYTF
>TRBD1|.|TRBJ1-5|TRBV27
TGTGCCAGCAGTTCCAGGGGGGACAGCAATCAGCCCCAGCATTTT
CASSSRGDSNQPQHF
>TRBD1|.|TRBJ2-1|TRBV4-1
TGCGCCAGCAGCCAAGATGGACAGGGGTTCTTC
CASSQDGQGFF
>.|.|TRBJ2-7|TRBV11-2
TGTGCCAGCAGCTTCGCAGGGGGGACCACTACTGGGCAGTACTTC
CASSFAGGTTTGQYF
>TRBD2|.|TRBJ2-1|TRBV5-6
TGTGCCAGCAGCTTATGGCTAGCGGGAGGATCCTACAATGAGCAGTTCTTC
CASSLWLAGGSYNEQFF
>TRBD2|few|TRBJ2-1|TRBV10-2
TGCGCCAGCAGTGATCCGGGACTAGCGGGAGCCTTAGAGCAGTTCTTC
CASSDPGLAGALEQFF